The clone carrying this TCR beta chain was picked up a small number of times. What it recognizes is unknown. In making TCR beta libraries, quantitative 5'-RACE with molecular barcodes was used. Using its own MiXCR run on the 5' RACE reads, TCRdb lists one record per CDR3 protein. The table lists a few hundred thousand distinct CDR3 sequences, 20% of them singletons. CDR3 size: 15 residues. Trimming shortened V by 6 bases and J by 2 bases, and 17 bases separated the two germline ends. Per the germline V gene, CDR1 is DFQATT and CDR2 is SNEGSKA (reference sequence). This sample stems from a study of CD8 T cells in ankylosing spondylitis. Study results and caveats: There was reportedly significant enrichment of clones that were disease-linked in matched ankylosing spondylitis synovial fluid. There was a TCR beta motif, made of roughly eight highly homologous variants, that appeared characteristic of ankylosing spondylitis blood.

This TCR was sampled from a male donor with ankylosing spondylitis or in good health (not recorded which). Specimen: blood, either unsorted or a sorted T cell fraction (not recorded which). The chain links TRBV20-1 to TRBJ2-1; the D call may be TRBD1 or TRBD2 (7 bases each). In DNA, the CDR3 is TGCAGTGCAACCTCTAGCGGACAGGCCTACAATGAGCAGTTCTTC. As protein: CSATSSGQAYNEQFF.